A single sample gave rise to the 14 T cell receptor beta chains below, sequenced in a study of T cells after yellow fever vaccination. TCRdb fed the 5' RACE reads into MiXCR, producing one record per CDR3 protein. The profile shows under 550,000 distinct CDR3 sequences, 21% of them singletons. The material was PBMCs, obtained about 20 days after the first yellow fever vaccination. All receptors come from a man in his late teens or twenties who received the YFV17D yellow fever vaccine.

The rearrangement uses TRBV12-3 or TRBV12-4 and TRBJ2-2, with D possibly TRBD2 on 5 matching bases. Trimming took off 5 bases at V and 6 bases at J, with 10 bases between the two ends. This CDR3 region has 13 residues. The CDR3 spells CASSLLLAGELFF. The DNA of the CDR3 is TGTGCCAGCAGTCTCCTACTAGCCGGGGAGCTGTTTTTT.

This chain links TRBV19 with TRBJ1-5; 7 bases match TRBD1. V shed 3 bases and J 2 bases; nucleotides not matched to a gene: 4. The CDR3 sequence is 15 residues long. Germline CDR1 LNHDA, CDR2 SQIVND (reference sequence). CDR3 region: CASSIDTGGNQPQHF. The CDR3 bases are TGTGCCAGTAGTATCGATACAGGGGGCAATCAGCCCCAGCATTTT.

Details on this clonotype: A read error may produce the germline difference seen at one junction end. This chain uses TRBV20-1 with TRBJ2-1; the D is unclear. Germline values: CDR1 DFQATT, CDR2 SNEGSKA (reference sequence). CDR3 length: 15 amino acids. The CDR3, as DNA: TGCAGTGCAAGAGATGGGGTGGCCTCCTACAATGAGCAGTTCTTC. The encoded protein is CSARDGVASYNEQFF.

This clonotype was found a few times. The J gene is TRBJ2-2, the V gene TRBV7-2, with D unclear. The CDR3 covers 15 residues. Trimming shortened V by 2 bases and J by 4 bases, and 11 bases separated the two germline ends. Germline-derived CDR1 and CDR2 are SGHTA and FQGNSA. The CDR3 nucleotides read TGTGCCAGCAGCTTATATAATTACGGCACCGGGGAGCTGTTTTTT. It encodes CASSLYNYGTGELFF.

This clonotype was recorded many times. The J gene is TRBJ2-3, the V gene TRBV10-3; 9 nucleotides match TRBD2. Looked up from germline, CDR1 is ENHRY and CDR2 is SYGVKD. The ends lost 0 bases at V and 2 bases at J; junction bases unmatched: 9. The CDR3 is 18 residues long. This CDR3 is CAISESWSRLAVTDTQYF. The CDR3 DNA sequence: TGTGCCATCAGTGAGTCGTGGAGTAGACTAGCGGTCACAGATACGCAGTATTTT.

The sample holds a few counts of this clonotype. The J gene is TRBJ2-1, the V gene TRBV7-9; 7 bases map to TRBD1. There are 14 residues in the CDR3. CDR1 SEHNR and CDR2 FQNEAQ come from the germline V gene (reference sequence). After removal of 3 bases from V and 7 bases from J, the junction contained 6 bases not matched to a gene. The CDR3 region has the DNA TGTGCCAGCAGCTTTGCCGGGACAGAAAATGAGCAGTTCTTC. Protein product: CASSFAGTENEQFF.

The V gene is TRBV7-6, the J gene TRBJ2-5; no clear D. In germline, CDR1 is SGHVS, CDR2 FNYEAQ. V gave up 0 bases and J gave up 7 bases, with 9 bases separating them. The CDR3 loop spans 13 amino acids. Here the CDR3 reads CASSLAGLGTQYF. DNA for the CDR3: TGTGCCAGCAGCTTAGCGGGGTTGGGGACCCAGTACTTC. Together with reference TRBV7-6 and TRBJ2-5, the CDR3 gives the full variable domain: GAGVSQSPRYKVTKRGQDVALRCDPISGHVSLYWYRQALGQGPEFLTYFNYEAQQDKSGLPNDRFSAERPEGSISTLTIQRTEQRDSAMYRCASSLAGLGTQYFGPGTRLLVL.

V gene TRBV7-6 combines with J gene TRBJ1-6, with 12 bases identical to TRBD1. V shed 5 bases and J 11 bases; nucleotides not matched to a gene: 16. The germline CDR1 and CDR2 sequences are SGHVS and FNYEAQ. This CDR3 is built from 18 residues. In DNA, the CDR3 is TGTGCCAGCAGCCTCTCCGGGACAGGGGGCGGTACGGCGACACCCCTCCACTTT. This gives the protein CASSLSGTGGGTATPLHF.

V and J are TRBV9 and TRBJ1-6; 7 bases match TRBD1. CDR1 is SGDLS, CDR2 YYNGEE, per germline. The V segment lost 1 base and the J segment 14 bases; nucleotides outside the gene matches: 6. There are 13 residues in the CDR3. CDR3 amino acids: CASSVTGAGTLHF. For the CDR3, the DNA is TGTGCCAGCAGCGTAACAGGGGCGGGCACCCTCCACTTT. The complete variable domain, with remaining parts taken from reference TRBV9 and TRBJ1-6, reads DSGVTQTPKHLITATGQRVTLRCSPRSGDLSVYWYQQSLDQGLQFLIQYYNGEERAKGNILERFSAQQFPDLHSELNLSSLELGDSALYFCASSVTGAGTLHFGNGTRLTVT.

J is TRBJ2-7 and V is TRBV7-8; 8 bases are shared with TRBD2. Germline V CDR1 and CDR2: SGHVS, FQNEAQ. J gave up 3 bases and V 5 bases, and 12 bases lay outside the gene matches. This CDR3 comprises 16 residues. This CDR3 reads CASSLLADGGVYEQYF. As DNA, the CDR3 is TGTGCCAGCAGCCTGCTAGCGGACGGGGGGGTCTACGAGCAGTACTTC.

In its sample, this clonotype was seen a few times. The V and J genes are TRBV29-1 and TRBJ2-3; D call uncertain. Looked up from germline, CDR1 is SQVTM and CDR2 is ANQGSEA. CDR3 length: 12 residues. CDR3 nucleotides: TGCACCTCTGGGTGGGACACAGATACGCAGTATTTT. It specifies CTSGWDTDTQYF.

This clonotype turned up a few times. An end of the junction differs from the germline gene, which may be a read error. The CDR3 sequence: CASSQGPSRGQAQHF. The CDR3 bases are TGCGCCAGCAGCCAAGGCCCCAGTCGGGGTCAGGCCCAGCATTTT. V and J are TRBV4-3 and TRBJ1-5; D not certain. Germline-derived CDR1 and CDR2 are LGHNA and YSLEER. The CDR3 loop spans 15 amino acids.

The table lists this clonotype with a few counts. The V gene is TRBV5-1, the J gene TRBJ2-7; D may be TRBD2 (5 bases). Germline CDR1 and CDR2: SGHRS and YFSETQ. V lost 0 bases and J 4 bases, leaving 14 bases between the germline ends. There are 15 residues in the CDR3. The CDR3 protein is CASSLEDSRRYEQYF. The CDR3 bases are TGCGCCAGCAGCTTGGAGGACTCCCGAAGGTACGAGCAGTACTTC.

The rearrangement uses TRBV11-3 and TRBJ2-1; D possibly corresponds to TRBD1 (5 bases). The CDR3 totals 15 residues. The V gene lost 1 base and the J gene lost 5 bases, with 12 bases spanning the gap. Germline lookup yields CDR1 SGHNT and CDR2 YENEEA. The CDR3 coding sequence is TGTGCCAGCAGCTTAGGTGGGGTAGGGGACAATGAGCAGTTCTTC. This codes for CASSLGGVGDNEQFF.